This T cell receptor beta chain originates from a study of blood T cell repertoires in COVID-19. Study information: The samples span acute and convalescent COVID-19 from the United States, Italy and Spain. T cells, B-cell-depleted T cells, or PBMCs provided the cDNA or gDNA that served as material.

Produced via immunoSEQ multiplex PCR; TCRdb's table is partial and in-frame only. In the table there are over 200,000 clones, roughly 80% of which are singletons. The sample was peripheral blood. The sequence came from an elderly woman with active or convalescent COVID-19.

The CDR3 region is CATSRDRYGNTIYF. CDR3 nucleotides: TGTGCCACCAGCAGAGATCGTTATGGAAACACCATATATTTT. The V call is TRBV15, the J call TRBJ1-3; D is unclear. This CDR3 spans 14 amino acids. V lost 0 bases, J lost 3 bases, and 6 bases lay in between. Germline CDR1 reads LNHNV; CDR2 reads YYDKDF (reference sequence).